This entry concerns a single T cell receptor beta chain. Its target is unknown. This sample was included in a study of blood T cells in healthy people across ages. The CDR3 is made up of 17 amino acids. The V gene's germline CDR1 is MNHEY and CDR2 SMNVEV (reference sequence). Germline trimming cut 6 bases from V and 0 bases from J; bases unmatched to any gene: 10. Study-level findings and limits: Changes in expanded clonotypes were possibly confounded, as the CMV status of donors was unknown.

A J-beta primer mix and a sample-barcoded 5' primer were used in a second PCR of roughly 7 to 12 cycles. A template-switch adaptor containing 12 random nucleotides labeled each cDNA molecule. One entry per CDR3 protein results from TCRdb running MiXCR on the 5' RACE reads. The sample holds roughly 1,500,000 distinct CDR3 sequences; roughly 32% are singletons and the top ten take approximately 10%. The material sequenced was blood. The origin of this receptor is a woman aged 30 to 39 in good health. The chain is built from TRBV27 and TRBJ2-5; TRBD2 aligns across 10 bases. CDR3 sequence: CASRVARTSGDQETQYF. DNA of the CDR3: TGTGCCAGCAGAGTAGCCCGCACTAGCGGGGACCAAGAGACCCAGTACTTC.